These 18 T cell receptor beta chains came from one sample sequenced in a study of PD-1 blockade in classical Hodgkin lymphoma. The table came from immunoSEQ multiplex PCR; TCRdb's copy has only in-frame clones and leaves some out. The table has more than 20,000 clones, about 86% seen once; the top ten hold 5% to 7.5%. Time point denoted: cycle 4 day 1 (C4D1), after more than five weeks of nivolumab. Each patient experienced a relapse that followed autologous stem cell transplantation, and brentuximab vedotin exposure varied. The sequencing used peripheral blood mononuclear cells (PBMCs), collected before the fourth cycle of nivolumab. The receptor set was obtained from a human donor with classical Hodgkin lymphoma.

The rearrangement joins TRBV5-6 to TRBJ1-2; no reliable D call. CDR3 size: 15 residues. Trimming stripped 0 bases from V and 2 bases from J, with 11 bases between. Germline V gene sequence: CDR1 SGHDT, CDR2 YYEEEE. The CDR3 coding sequence is TGTGCCAGCAGCTTGGCCTTGAAGGCCAACTATGGCTACACCTTC. It is translated as CASSLALKANYGYTF.

The chain recombines TRBV7-9 with TRBJ2-7, with D perhaps matching TRBD1 (5 bases). The CDR3 has 12 amino acids. Trimming pared 2 bases from V and 7 bases from J, leaving 9 bases between. The germline gives CDR1 SEHNR, CDR2 FQNEAQ (reference sequence). The CDR3 region is CASSLSGQEQYF. In DNA form, the CDR3 reads TGTGCCAGCAGCTTAAGTGGACAAGAGCAGTACTTC.

The chain couples TRBV21-1 to TRBJ1-1; TRBD1, the D gene given by the table, was not confirmed from the DNA. TRBV21-1 is shown as a pseudogene. This CDR3 is 18 amino acids long. The DNA of the CDR3 is TGTGCCAGCAGCAAATTCATTCAGGGGGTGCGGGGCCACACTGAAGCTTTCTTT. It translates to CASSKFIQGVRGHTEAFF.

The chain carries TRBV7-2 and TRBJ1-2; D might be TRBD1 (5 bases). The V gene lost 0 bases and the J gene lost 9 bases, with 17 bases spanning the gap. The CDR3 consists of 15 residues. Germline V gene sequence: CDR1 SGHTA, CDR2 FQGNSA. This chain's CDR3 is CASSLAPGTSGSYTF. As DNA, the CDR3 is TGTGCCAGCAGCTTAGCGCCCGGGACCTCTGGGAGCTACACCTTC.

The CDR3 loop is CASTTLRGPQHF. The CDR3 DNA sequence: TGTGCCAGCACCACTCTACGGGGGCCCCAGCATTTT. This chain connects TRBV28 to TRBJ1-5; D is unclear. The germline V and J ends were trimmed by 7 bases and 9 bases, with 13 bases remaining between them. This CDR3 has 12 amino acids. The V gene's germline CDR1 is MDHEN and CDR2 SYDVKM.

The gene calls are TRBV7-2 and TRBJ2-2, with TRBD1 matching over 7 bases. After removal of 5 bases from V and 6 bases from J, the junction contained 9 bases not matched to a gene. This CDR3 comprises 15 residues. The germline gives CDR1 SGHTA, CDR2 FQGNSA. The CDR3 loop reads CASSIGTVEPGELFF. For the CDR3, the DNA is TGTGCCAGCAGCATCGGGACAGTTGAGCCCGGGGAGCTGTTTTTT.

The V and J genes are TRBV2 and TRBJ2-7, with 15 bases aligning to TRBD2. The CDR3 is 15 residues long. The ends lost 7 bases at V and 1 base at J; junction bases unmatched: 2. The germline gives CDR1 SNHLY, CDR2 FYNNEI. CDR3 in DNA: TGTGCCAGCAAAGGGACTAGCGGGAGGTCCTACGAGCAGTACTTC. Residues: CASKGTSGRSYEQYF. The full variable domain, rest sourced from reference TRBV2 and TRBJ2-7, is EPEVTQTPSHQVTQMGQEVILRCVPISNHLYFYWYRQILGQKVEFLVSFYNNEISEKSEIFDDQFSVERPDGSNFTLKIRSTKLEDSAMYFCASKGTSGRSYEQYFGPGTRLTVT.

V gene TRBV7-2 combines with J gene TRBJ2-4, with a weak D call TRBD2 (6 bases). The CDR3 is made up of 16 amino acids. CDR1 is SGHTA and CDR2 is FQGNSA in the germline V gene. Between the trimmed V and J ends, which lost 1 base and 2 bases, there was a span of 12 bases. The DNA of the CDR3 is TGTGCCAGCAGCTTAGATGGGGGGATGACCAAAAACATTCAGTACTTC. It specifies CASSLDGGMTKNIQYF.

The V gene is TRBV29-1, the J gene TRBJ2-5; perhaps TRBD2 as D (5 bases). Trimming stripped 4 bases from V and 5 bases from J, with 14 bases between. CDR1 is SQVTM and CDR2 is ANQGSEA in the germline V gene. CDR3 length: 13 residues. DNA for the CDR3: TGCAGCGTTGTATTGGGGTCGGGGGAGACCCAGTACTTC. It specifies CSVVLGSGETQYF.

The chain uses TRBV30 and TRBJ2-7; D is perhaps TRBD2 (5 bases). V was pared by 0 bases and J by 3 bases, with 15 bases between. The germline V gene has CDR1 GTSNPN and CDR2 SVGIG (reference sequence). The CDR3 loop spans 15 amino acids. CDR3: CAWSVPFRGDYEQYF. The DNA for the CDR3 is TGTGCCTGGAGTGTACCCTTCCGGGGTGACTACGAGCAGTACTTC. Variable domain in full (rest from reference TRBV30 and TRBJ2-7): SQTIHQWPATLVQPVGSPLSLECTVEGTSNPNLYWYRQAAGRGLQLLFYSVGIGQISSEVPQNLSASRPQDRQFILSSKKLLLSDSGFYLCAWSVPFRGDYEQYFGPGTRLTVT.

The V call is TRBV4-3, the J call TRBJ1-1, with unresolved D. The CDR3 spans 13 residues. The V gene's germline CDR1 is LGHNA and CDR2 YSLEER. V gave up 5 bases and J gave up 4 bases, with 11 bases separating them. The CDR3 sequence is CASSVDWGTEAFF. DNA of the CDR3: TGCGCCAGCAGCGTCGACTGGGGCACTGAAGCTTTCTTT.

The chain has TRBV15 and TRBJ2-5; D call uncertain. Germline CDR1 and CDR2: LNHNV and YYDKDF (reference sequence). The germline V and J ends were trimmed by 3 bases and 0 bases, with 11 bases remaining between them. CDR3 length equals 15 residues. CDR3 DNA sequence: TGTGCCACCAGCAGCCCCGATGGGTACCAAGAGACCCAGTACTTC. It translates to CATSSPDGYQETQYF.

This chain joins TRBV25-1 and TRBJ2-1; D gene ambiguous. Germline values: CDR1 MGHDK, CDR2 SYGVNS. V lost 8 bases, J lost 3 bases, and 11 bases lay in between. The CDR3 sequence is 13 residues long. The CDR3, as DNA: TGTGCCAGCCCCGTGAGCGACTACAATGAGCAGTTCTTC. It encodes CASPVSDYNEQFF.

This chain links TRBV2 with TRBJ1-1; no firm D call. Germline loops: CDR1 SNHLY, CDR2 FYNNEI. The CDR3 has 13 amino acids. The ends were cut back, 3 bases at V and 4 bases at J, with 9 bases in the middle. Here the CDR3 reads CASSEEGSTEAFF. The CDR3 DNA reads as TGTGCCAGCAGTGAGGAAGGGAGCACTGAAGCTTTCTTT.

The genes are TRBV6-6 and TRBJ2-1; D possibly corresponds to TRBD2 (6 bases). Trimming stripped 4 bases from V and 4 bases from J, with 8 bases between. Looked up from germline, CDR1 is MNHNY and CDR2 is SVGAGI (reference sequence). The CDR3 contains 13 residues. DNA for the CDR3: TGTGCCAGCAGTTTGACTAGTTACAATGAGCAGTTCTTC. Translation: CASSLTSYNEQFF.

The chain is built from TRBV30 and TRBJ2-3; 8 bases align to TRBD1. Trimming removed 7 bases from V and 1 base from J; junction bases left unmatched: 7. This CDR3 has 14 amino acids. CDR1 is GTSNPN, CDR2 SVGIG, per germline (reference sequence). The CDR3 DNA reads as TGTGCCTCAGACAGGGGTGGGGGCACAGATACGCAGTATTTT. Translated: CASDRGGGTDTQYF. Drawing the rest from reference TRBV30 and TRBJ2-3, the complete variable domain is SQTIHQWPATLVQPVGSPLSLECTVEGTSNPNLYWYRQAAGRGLQLLFYSVGIGQISSEVPQNLSASRPQDRQFILSSKKLLLSDSGFYLCASDRGGGTDTQYFGPGTRLTVL.

The chain recombines TRBV9 with TRBJ2-1; D is unresolved. This CDR3 has 15 residues. The germline V gene has CDR1 SGDLS and CDR2 YYNGEE. The germline V and J ends were trimmed by 3 bases and 2 bases, with 12 bases remaining between them. CDR3 in amino acids: CASSGTGAPYNEQFF. CDR3 nucleotides: TGTGCCAGCAGCGGCACTGGCGCCCCCTACAATGAGCAGTTCTTC.

The chain uses TRBV18 and TRBJ2-2; the D call may be TRBD1 or TRBD2 (5 bases each). Germline V CDR1 and CDR2: KGHSH, LQKENI. The CDR3 has 13 amino acids. V lost 2 bases and J 5 bases, leaving 6 bases between the germline ends. The chain's CDR3 is CASSPGGTGELFF. The CDR3 DNA follows: TGTGCCAGCTCACCAGGGGGAACCGGGGAGCTGTTTTTT.